This TCR beta chain was recorded in a study of blood T cell repertoires in COVID-19. Across the whole study: The analysed material was cDNA or gDNA that came from T cells, B-cell-depleted T cells, or PBMCs.

CDR3 length equals 14 residues. The V gene end was trimmed by 5 bases and the J gene end by 4 bases; junction bases not matched to a gene: 4. Germline V gene sequence: CDR1 SEHNR, CDR2 FQNEAQ (reference sequence). In the authors' workflow: Counts of nucleated cells, estimated from reference gene primer amplification, were obtained. Using immunoSEQ multiplex PCR, the repertoire was profiled, and TCRdb retains in-frame clones only, with some absent. V, J and clone size were drawn from that table, and D and trimming were deduced from the DNA. The sample holds 150,000 to 200,000 clones; 75% to 90% are singletons and the top ten take approximately 11%. In this sample, this clone turned up once.

What was sequenced was peripheral blood. The receptor's source is a human donor in a cohort sampled during active COVID-19. The chain couples TRBV7-9 to TRBJ1-1; TRBD1 matches 10 bases. The CDR3 DNA sequence: TGTGCCAGCAGCCCAGGACAGGGGGGCACTGAAGCTTTCTTT. Translating gives CASSPGQGGTEAFF.